The rows below give T cell receptor beta chains drawn from one sample of a study of radiation and T cells in renal cell carcinoma. Here immunoSEQ multiplex PCR was the method, and the copy in TCRdb shows in-frame clones only, minus some. This table has 120,000 or so clones, 80% to 90% appearing once. Sequenced here: blood, sampled from a patient whose treatment included radiotherapy and nephrectomy. These receptors were taken from a woman aged 55 to 70 with renal cell carcinoma. CDR3s leave out the opening cysteine and the closing phenylalanine or tryptophan. Each record gives: V gene, J gene, CDR3 protein.

TRBV7-9	TRBJ1-2	ASSHSGDLAGN
TRBV29-1	TRBJ2-3	SVKKDTYTDTQY
TRBV6-4	TRBJ1-5	ASSAGQGQPQH
TRBV29-1	TRBJ1-5	SVDEGLDQPQH
TRBV6-1	TRBJ1-6	ASRMGDSPLH
TRBV2	TRBJ2-7	ASSDRLAGGRDEQY
TRBV4-1	TRBJ2-2	ASSLTRNTGELF
TRBV29-1	TRBJ1-3	SATGAGNTIY
TRBV19	TRBJ1-1	ASSAHTEAF
TRBV19	TRBJ2-1	ASSIAVAEYNEQF
TRBV4-2	TRBJ1-2	ASSQESGYGYT
TRBV19	TRBJ2-6	ASSKAGQVGLQGANVLT
TRBV7-9	TRBJ1-3	ASSATGESSGNTIY
TRBV7-3	TRBJ2-1	ASTLGGSYNEQF
TRBV29-1	TRBJ1-1	SVWPNTEAF
TRBV7-7	TRBJ2-1	ASSLGVNNEQF
TRBV11-2	TRBJ2-2	ASSPLSGGGTGELF
TRBV30	TRBJ1-5	AWSRKTGFGNNQPQH
TRBV6-1	TRBJ2-7	ASSESASYSYEQY
TRBV27	TRBJ2-4	ASSLYPGTGVAKNIQY
TRBV5-5	TRBJ2-3	ASSYVLDRARADTQY
TRBV6-5	TRBJ1-3	ASRQGNLNTIY
TRBV18	TRBJ2-5	ASSVAPSGARETQY
TRBV7-2	TRBJ2-5	ASSTSPGGGETQY
TRBV29-1	TRBJ2-5	SVGAGETQY
TRBV14	TRBJ1-1	ASSQGANTEAF
TRBV28	TRBJ1-6	ASMDSSYNSPLH
TRBV7-9	TRBJ1-2	ASSLADRGYT
TRBV28	TRBJ1-4	ASSLQGAEEKLF
TRBV6-1	TRBJ2-1	ASSQVRSSYNEQF
TRBV7-9	TRBJ1-1	ASSPPVLDTEAF
TRBV10-3	TRBJ1-2	AISEWGQADGYT
TRBV10-3	TRBJ2-6	AIRADRGTNSGANVLT
TRBV28	TRBJ1-3	ASYQLSGASGNTIY
TRBV4-2	TRBJ2-7	ASSLSGSSYEQY
TRBV11-2	TRBJ1-3	ASSFGRGSGNTIY
TRBV15	TRBJ1-5	ATSRGGLGQPQH
TRBV5-1	TRBJ2-7	ASSDEPGQVQKH